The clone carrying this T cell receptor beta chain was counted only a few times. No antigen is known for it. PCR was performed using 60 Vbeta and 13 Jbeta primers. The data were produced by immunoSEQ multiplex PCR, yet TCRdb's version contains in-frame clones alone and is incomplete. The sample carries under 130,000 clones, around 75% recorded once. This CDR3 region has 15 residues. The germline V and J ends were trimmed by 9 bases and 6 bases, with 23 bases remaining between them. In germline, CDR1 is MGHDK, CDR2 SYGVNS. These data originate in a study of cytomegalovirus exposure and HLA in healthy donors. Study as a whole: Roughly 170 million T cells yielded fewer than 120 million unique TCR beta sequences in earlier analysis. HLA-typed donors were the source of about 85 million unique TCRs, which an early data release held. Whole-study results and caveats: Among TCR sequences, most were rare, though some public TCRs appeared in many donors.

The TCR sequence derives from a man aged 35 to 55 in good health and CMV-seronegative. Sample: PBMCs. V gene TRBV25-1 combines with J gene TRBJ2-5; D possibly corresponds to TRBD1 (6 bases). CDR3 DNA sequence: TGTGCCAGTGGTCGGGACACCGCCTGGGGGAAGACCCAGTACTTC. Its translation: CASGRDTAWGKTQYF.